One and the same sample provided the 17 T cell receptor beta chains below, sequenced in a study of T cell responses to AZD1222 COVID-19 vaccine. TCRdb keeps only in-frame clones here, not all; method: immunoSEQ multiplex PCR. The sample shows about 120,000 clones, approximately 85% of them seen only once. Sequenced here: peripheral blood, sampled on day 0 of AZD1222 vaccination. The receptors shown here come from an adult in good health.

This clone has a single count. V usage is TRBV5-4 and J usage is TRBJ2-7; D not resolved. CDR1 is SGHNT, CDR2 YYREEE, per germline (reference sequence). This CDR3 is built from 17 residues. Trimming stripped 0 bases from V and 6 bases from J, with 22 bases between. CDR3: CASSLAFDLSGRPEQYF. The CDR3 DNA reads as TGTGCCAGCAGCTTGGCCTTTGACTTGTCAGGCCGCCCCGAGCAGTACTTC.

The chain carries TRBV6-2 or TRBV6-3 and TRBJ1-5; 7 bases align to TRBD1. The germline V gene encodes CDR1 MNHEY and CDR2 SVGEGT. The trim removed 5 bases at V and 4 bases at J, leaving 2 bases unmatched. The length of the CDR3 is 13 residues. CDR3 sequence (DNA): TGTGCCAGCAGTGACAGGGAAAATCAGCCCCAGCATTTT. Amino acids: CASSDRENQPQHF.

This sequence joins TRBV7-9 and TRBJ1-1; D is unresolved. In germline, CDR1 is SEHNR, CDR2 FQNEAQ (reference sequence). The CDR3 spans 14 residues. Trimming removed 1 base at V and 3 bases at J, with 9 bases between. CDR3 loop: CASSLGWEDTEAFF. For the CDR3, the DNA is TGTGCCAGCAGCTTAGGGTGGGAGGACACTGAAGCTTTCTTT.

J is TRBJ2-1 and V is TRBV19, with 8 bases matching TRBD2. With V trimmed by 4 bases and J by 6 bases, 14 bases remained unmatched. This CDR3 has 17 amino acids. Per germline, CDR1 LNHDA and CDR2 SQIVND (reference sequence). Here the CDR3 DNA reads TGTGCCAGTAGTACCTTATTAGCGGGGCCATACAGCAATGAGCAGTTCTTC. It translates to CASSTLLAGPYSNEQFF.

V gene TRBV25-1 combines with J gene TRBJ1-1; a weak D match, TRBD1 (6 bases). The CDR3 is 12 residues long. V lost 6 bases to trimming and J lost 6 bases, with 11 bases between them. From germline, CDR1 is MGHDK and CDR2 SYGVNS. The CDR3 here is CASRRGYAEAFF. The CDR3 DNA sequence: TGTGCCAGCAGGAGGGGGTACGCTGAAGCTTTCTTT.

V gene TRBV19 combines with J gene TRBJ1-3, with 8 bases aligning to TRBD1. CDR3 length: 18 amino acids. After removal of 6 bases from V and 0 bases from J, the junction contained 13 bases not matched to a gene. From germline, CDR1 is LNHDA and CDR2 SQIVND (reference sequence). The CDR3 DNA follows: TGTGCCAGTAGGAGGACAGGGATTCCGACCGGCTCTGGAAACACCATATATTTT. The encoded protein is CASRRTGIPTGSGNTIYF. The full variable domain, with the rest looked up from reference TRBV19 and TRBJ1-3, is DGGITQSPKYLFRKEGQNVTLSCEQNLNHDAMYWYRQDPGQGLRLIYYSQIVNDFQKGDIAEGYSVSREKKESFPLTVTSAQKNPTAFYLCASRRTGIPTGSGNTIYFGEGSWLTVV.

This clone is a singleton in its sample. V usage is TRBV2 and J usage is TRBJ2-7; 8 bases fit TRBD2. The CDR3 length is 13 residues. Per the germline V gene, CDR1 is SNHLY and CDR2 is FYNNEI. CDR3 sequence reads: CASGVDFTYEQYF. The CDR3 region has the DNA TGTGCTAGCGGGGTGGACTTTACCTACGAGCAGTACTTC.

This clone has only one observation. DNA for the CDR3: TGTGCCATCAGTGGCTTCAGGGAAGACTATGGCTACACCTTC. Its translation is CAISGFREDYGYTF. This chain connects TRBV10-3 to TRBJ1-2; D may be TRBD1 (5 bases). The V gene lost 4 bases and the J gene lost 3 bases, with 12 bases spanning the gap. From germline, CDR1 is ENHRY and CDR2 SYGVKD. CDR3 length equals 14 residues.

This chain joins TRBV9 and TRBJ2-5, with 7 bases fitting TRBD1. Germline CDR1 SGDLS, CDR2 YYNGEE. The CDR3 has 13 amino acids. With V trimmed by 3 bases and J by 5 bases, 4 bases remained unmatched. CDR3 nucleotide sequence: TGTGCCAGCAGCGCACAGGGGTGGGAGACCCAGTACTTC. It yields the protein CASSAQGWETQYF.

This clone was observed a handful of times. This sequence joins TRBV28 and TRBJ1-5; 7 bases match TRBD1. The CDR3 has 14 amino acids. Trimming removed 7 bases from V and 0 bases from J; junction bases left unmatched: 3. The V gene's germline CDR1 is MDHEN and CDR2 SYDVKM. The CDR3 region has the DNA TGTGCCAGCATGGGACAGATTAGCAATCAGCCCCAGCATTTT. Its protein is CASMGQISNQPQHF.

The V call is TRBV28, the J call TRBJ1-5; D perhaps matches TRBD1 (5 bases). CDR1 is MDHEN, CDR2 SYDVKM, per germline. Trimming cost V 2 bases and J 2 bases, with 10 bases left between them. The CDR3 consists of 15 residues. CDR3 sequence: CASSLQGAGNQPQHF. The CDR3, as DNA: TGTGCCAGCAGTTTACAGGGAGCGGGCAATCAGCCCCAGCATTTT.

The chain combines TRBV28 with TRBJ2-5, with 8 nucleotides matching TRBD1. Germline loops: CDR1 MDHEN, CDR2 SYDVKM. This CDR3 spans 16 amino acids. V trimming: 4 bases; J trimming: 5 bases; junction bases outside the gene matches: 12. DNA of the CDR3: TGTGCCAGCAGTTCGGAAAACAGGGGGTATAGGGAGACCCAGTACTTC. Its protein is CASSSENRGYRETQYF.

The V call is TRBV7-9, the J call TRBJ2-7; D might be TRBD2 (6 bases). With 5 bases removed from V and 2 bases from J, the gap between germline ends came to 25 bases. The V gene's germline CDR1 is SEHNR and CDR2 FQNEAQ (reference sequence). This CDR3 has 18 residues. The CDR3 here is CASSHRGGLPDHTYEQYF. The CDR3 DNA reads TGTGCCAGCAGCCACCGAGGAGGGCTACCGGACCATACCTACGAGCAGTACTTC.

The genes are TRBV24-1 and TRBJ2-6; a possible D gene is TRBD2 (7 bases). The CDR3 contains 17 residues. CDR1 is KGHDR, CDR2 SFDVKD, per germline. Trimming shortened V by 5 bases and J by 0 bases, and 13 bases separated the two germline ends. The CDR3 nucleotides are TGTGCCACCAGTGGGGGGGGCGCGCCCTCTGGGGCCAACGTCCTGACTTTC. Translated: CATSGGGAPSGANVLTF.

The CDR3 sequence: CAVGAYYGYTF. CDR3 sequence (DNA): TGTGCCGTGGGGGCGTACTATGGCTACACCTTC. The J gene is TRBJ1-2, the V gene TRBV30, with D possibly matching TRBD1 (6 bases). Trimming took 8 bases from V and 3 from J, leaving 10 bases between them. This CDR3 spans 11 amino acids. In germline, CDR1 is GTSNPN, CDR2 SVGIG (reference sequence).

The rearrangement uses TRBV2 and TRBJ1-5; perhaps TRBD1 as D (5 bases). Trimming took 3 bases from V and 10 from J, leaving 19 bases between them. Per the germline V gene, CDR1 is SNHLY and CDR2 is FYNNEI. The CDR3 contains 15 residues. The CDR3 sequence is CASSEGQVGQGPQHF. The CDR3 nucleotides are TGTGCCAGCAGTGAGGGGCAGGTTGGGCAAGGTCCCCAGCATTTT.

This chain links TRBV29-1 with TRBJ1-5; 10 bases line up with TRBD1. The CDR3 loop spans 14 amino acids. CDR1 and CDR2 from the germline V gene are SQVTM and ANQGSEA. Trimming cost V 4 bases and J 7 bases; bases outside gene matches: 7. Here the CDR3 reads CSVVTGGIDQPQHF. CDR3 DNA: TGCAGCGTTGTGACAGGGGGCATTGACCAGCCCCAGCATTTT.